The TCR beta chain under discussion was sequenced for a study of blood T cells in healthy people across ages (dated by TCRdb to the mid-2010s). A note on the overall study: In model experiments, roughly one uniquely barcoded TCR beta cDNA molecule per two T cells was captured by template switching. The donors were split into four age groups: young (average roughly 15 years), middle-aged (around 40), aged (approximately 60) and long-lived (over 75). Two additional independent replicas of 1 million unique cDNA reads from the same blood draw were analyzed for two donors (one aged 18 to 29 and one aged 80 or older). To avoid experimental bias, donors of different ages were distributed randomly across sequencing lanes. Using deep sequencing normalized with unique cDNA molecular identifiers, the study measured how TCR beta repertoire diversity changes with age.

Systemically healthy Caucasian individuals from Russia, approximately 39 in total and aged roughly 6 to 100 years, were included as donors. Approximately 10 milliliters of peripheral blood were collected from each donor into EDTA-treated Vacutainer tubes. PBMCs were isolated by Ficoll-Paque density-gradient centrifugation, with at least 7 million obtained per sample. Trizol reagent was used to extract total RNA from PBMCs, with at least 5.5 micrograms per sample. The percentages of naive CD45RAhigh/CD27high T cells were determined by flow cytometry on a PBMC aliquot from every donor. With regard to this clonotype: The antigen it binds to is not known. Base qualities are not at hand, and no much larger clone is one base apart.

Library creation used 5' RACE. Sequencing was performed on an Illumina HiSeq 2500. The second PCR ran for roughly 6 to 11 cycles and used a J-beta primer mix along with a sample-barcoded 5' primer. Each TCR beta cDNA molecule received a unique molecular identifier from a template-switch 5' adaptor carrying 12 random nucleotides. At least 3 million CDR3-containing paired-end reads were obtained from each sample. First-strand cDNA was synthesized from all RNA with the Mint cDNA synthesis kit, primed by a TRBC-specific oligonucleotide. After uracil-DNA glycosylase treatment, a first 18-cycle PCR used universal primers M1SS and BC2_uni_R on all cDNA. Regarding the original processing steps: Normalization of each sample was performed by random selection of 1 million high-quality reads, each carrying a distinct molecular identifier. Reads with shared molecular identifiers were discarded instead of being binned into consensus sequences. CDR3 identification, clonotype clustering and error correction used MiTCR with a Q25 quality threshold and the strictest error-elimination algorithm. Lower-bound total TCR beta diversity was estimated with a nonparametric unseen species model using Euler transformation. TCRdb passed the public sequencing reads through fastp at Q25 and MiXCR, retaining productive beta sequences. CDR3 protein sequences are deduplicated, and each keeps its most common genes and DNA. TCRdb's processing, not the authors', yielded these V and J calls. For this sample the table gives 1,500,000 or so distinct CDR3 sequences, of which approximately 59% were detected only once. The ten biggest clones cover over 6.5% of the sample.

V is clipped by 5 bases and J by 2 bases, and the sequence between their germline boundaries is 15 bases long. Reading the germline V gene (reference sequence) gives CDR1 DFQATT and CDR2 SNEGSKA. The CDR3 has 14 amino acids, counting the end cysteine and phenylalanine. The sequence is cut down to CDR3 DNA, 42 bases in frame from base 1. The research as a whole found: As age increased, observed TCR beta diversity per million T cells dropped in a roughly linear way, and a significant reduction was already evident by age about 40. Estimates of total diversity from one million sequenced T cells were regarded as lower bounds and underestimates. A strong correlation was found between observed TCR beta diversity and the percentage of naive T cells measured by flow cytometry. Compared with the aged group, more naive CD4+ T cells, fewer expanded clones and increased TCR diversity were shown by the long-lived group, suggesting age selection. Conclusive comparison of naive and antigen-experienced compartments was prevented by the profiling of bulk unsorted PBMCs. Because donor CMV infection status was unknown, age-related changes in expanded clonotypes were potentially confounded.

This chain is built from TRBV20-1 and TRBJ1-1; TRBD1 is a possible D gene, resting on 6 matching bases. The sequenced sample consisted of blood. The clonotype comes from a man between 18 and 35 years old in good health. The nucleotide sequence is given as TGCAGTGCTGTCCCGGGACACCTAAACACTGAAGCTTTCTTT. Its protein reads: CSAVPGHLNTEAFF.